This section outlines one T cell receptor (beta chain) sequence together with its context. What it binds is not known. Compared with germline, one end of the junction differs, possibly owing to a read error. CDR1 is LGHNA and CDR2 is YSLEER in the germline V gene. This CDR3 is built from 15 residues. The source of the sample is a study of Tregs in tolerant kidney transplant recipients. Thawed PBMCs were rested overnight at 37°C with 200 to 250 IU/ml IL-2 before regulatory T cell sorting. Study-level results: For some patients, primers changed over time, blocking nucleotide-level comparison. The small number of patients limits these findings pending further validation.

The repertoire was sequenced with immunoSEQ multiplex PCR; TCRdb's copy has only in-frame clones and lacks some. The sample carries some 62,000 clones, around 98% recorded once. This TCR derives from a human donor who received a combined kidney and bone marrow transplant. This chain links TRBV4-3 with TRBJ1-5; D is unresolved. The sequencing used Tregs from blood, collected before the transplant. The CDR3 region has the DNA TGCGTCAGCAGCCAAGATCTGCAGATCAATCAGCCCCAGCATTTT. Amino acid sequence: CVSSQDLQINQPQHF.